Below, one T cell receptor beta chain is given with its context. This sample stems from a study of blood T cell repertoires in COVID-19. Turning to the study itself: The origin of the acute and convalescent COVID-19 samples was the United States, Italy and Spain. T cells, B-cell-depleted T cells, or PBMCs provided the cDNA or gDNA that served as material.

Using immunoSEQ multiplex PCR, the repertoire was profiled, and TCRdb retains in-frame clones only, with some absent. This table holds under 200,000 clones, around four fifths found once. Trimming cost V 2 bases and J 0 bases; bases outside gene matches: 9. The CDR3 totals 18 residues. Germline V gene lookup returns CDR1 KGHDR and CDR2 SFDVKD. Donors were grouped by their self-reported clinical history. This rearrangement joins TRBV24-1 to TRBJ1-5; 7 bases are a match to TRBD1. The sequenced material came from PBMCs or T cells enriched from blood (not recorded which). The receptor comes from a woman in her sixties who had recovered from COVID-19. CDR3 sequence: CATSDSNRGSDSNQPQHF. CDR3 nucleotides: TGTGCCACCAGTGATTCTAACAGGGGCTCGGATAGCAATCAGCCCCAGCATTTT.